This entry features one T cell receptor (beta chain) sequence. This clone was found once. What this receptor recognizes is not known. The input lacks base qualities; no much larger clone sits a single base away. Library method: the immunoSEQ multiplex PCR assay. The multiplex PCR relied on a mix of 60 forward primers for TCR Vbeta segments and 13 reverse primers for TCR Jbeta segments. The CDR3 region of rearranged TCR beta genes was amplified from genomic DNA by a multiplex PCR assay. On the Illumina HiSeq System, the amplified TCR beta libraries were sequenced as 87-base-pair reads. The paper's processing steps were these. A later analysis counted 75 million to 100 million unique TCR beta chains across the 500 to 850 repertoires, and 10 million to 11 million of these chains were shared by at least two donors. To remove PCR and sequencing errors, raw reads were error-corrected and collapsed into unique sequences using a nearest-neighbor algorithm that merged closely related sequences. CDR3 sequences were aligned to IMGT reference sequences to assign V, D and J gene segments. Each retained sequence needed at least a six-nucleotide match to both a V gene segment and a J gene segment. A rearrangement was called productive if the CDR3 had no stop codons and remained in frame with V and J, and every other rearrangement was called non-productive. CDR3 was defined according to IMGT convention as the region running from the second conserved V-encoded cysteine to the conserved J-encoded phenylalanine. In an earlier analysis of more than 550 of the donors, sequences lacking an unambiguous match to a single V gene segment were excluded. An earlier analysis of fewer than 750 of the donors classified V segments as functional when productive rearrangements were above 56.7% and as segregating when the standard deviation between donors was above 5%. A statistical classification framework was built to diagnose cytomegalovirus status from the catalog of TCR beta chain sequences. A later analysis assigned V and J genes by comparing TCR nucleotide sequences with IMGT/GENE-DB human TR gene sequences. A later analysis assigned CDR3 sequences and most-parsimonious VDJ recombination scenarios with the TCRdist pipeline. In a later analysis, every TCR beta chain was defined by the combination of its CDR3 amino acid sequence and its V-gene family, and reads without a unique V-gene family were dropped. To address suspected cross-contamination and a sequencing artifact, a later analysis removed a few hundred highly shared, low-generation-probability nucleotide sequences. In a later analysis, a clonal expansion index was calculated for each public chain from normalized within-repertoire ranks of inferred template counts. A later analysis computed generation probabilities with a VDJ recombination model fitted to out-of-frame rearrangements, and checked the results against IGoR. A later analysis scored TCR-TCR, TCR-HLA and TCR-CMV co-occurrence with hypergeometric tests, applying a repertoire-size bias correction to TCR pairs. In a later analysis, false discovery rates were estimated by permuting HLA or CMV assignments 20 times. In a later analysis, co-occurring TCRs were grouped using DBSCAN, and TCRdist sequence similarity was added for clustering within HLA-allele-positive subsets. Repertoires with fewer than 30,000 or more than 120,000 public chains were left out of co-occurrence clustering, as were a handful of repertoires with anomalous nucleotide sharing. TCRdb took this table from immuneACCESS and kept in-frame rearrangements with V and J called. Such tables lack part of the clones; where checked against another copy, unresolved V genes explain under half of the gap, and the rest is unexplained. V and J calls plus clone size are reproduced from that table; the DNA served to infer D and trimming. This sample has approximately 170,000 clones in its table, and 81% of those were observed once. The ten largest account for 1% to 1.5% of the sample.

The cohort consisted of hundreds of healthy bone marrow donors. At the time of sampling, every cohort member was nominally healthy, though immune exposures that went unrecorded were likely present. The donor was CMV seropositive and belonged to the group of 250 to 300 seropositive cohort members. Every donor gave a peripheral blood sample, and the peripheral blood mononuclear cells from that sample were used for TCR beta sequencing. Genomic DNA extraction from the blood cell samples was performed with the Qiagen DNeasy Blood Extraction Kit. These data are taken from a study of cytomegalovirus exposure and HLA in healthy donors (dated by TCRdb to about 2017). General notes on the study: An earlier analysis of a few hundred of the donors reported approximately 260 Gb of sequence data and 117 million unique TCR beta sequences obtained from about 180 million T cells. Every repertoire in the discovery cohort had been generated on one and the same sequencing platform. To predict cytomegalovirus infection status, the study brought together high-throughput TCR immunosequencing, statistical association of individual TCRs with disease status, and machine learning. Roughly 5 DR-DQ haplotypes were handled as single units for association and clustering because linkage in the cohort was strong. The study aimed to test whether signatures of past pathogen exposure could be identified by cataloging public T cell receptors. In the later analysis, no new phenotypic data were used to find candidate immune exposures; instead, reliance was placed on TCR beta sequences and their occurrence across donors. An early release that covered fewer than 800 HLA-typed donors contained approximately 300 gigabases of sequencing data and around 85 million unique TCR sequences. Among the 398 genotyped donors, approximately 76% belonged to the genetic ancestry cluster associated with self-reported Caucasian donors. In a later analysis, previously published TCR beta repertoires from some 640 donors were re-analyzed and high-resolution HLA genotyping was added so that TCR occurrence patterns could be studied. In a later genetic analysis, genome-wide SNP genotypes for about 60% of the 666 donors were used, and that subset was treated as a discovery cohort. Class I and class II HLA loci were covered by the typing at four-digit resolution. To decide whether each TCR beta V gene segment behaved as functional or pseudogenic, an earlier analysis of over 500 of the donors relied on high-throughput TCR beta sequencing. Among some 400 genotyped donors of the cohort, an average of approximately 240,000 unique TCR beta nucleotide sequences was sequenced per donor, of which roughly 17% were non-productive. The T cell repertoires of roughly 660 subjects were profiled by immunosequencing and related to cytomegalovirus serostatus. The number of donors typed differed by locus, with about 629-630 for A, B, C, DRB1 and DQB1, roughly 520 for DQA1, approximately 570 for DPA1, and about 450 for DPB1. A separate validation cohort of approximately 130 different subjects was used in addition to the roughly 670-subject first cohort. Donor age, sex, ethnicity and CMV serostatus were collected together with the repertoire data.

Overall study outcomes, separate from this receptor: A cluster of highly shared sequence variants was judged likely to be a technical artifact of the sequencing pipeline. Three of the identified cytomegalovirus-associated TCR beta chains were confirmed in vitro to be specific for cytomegalovirus antigens. The authors suggested that the approach could potentially be extended to other disease states and immunological phenotypes. When HLA alleles, especially DR and DQ, strongly co-occurred, TCR associations were difficult to assign to individual alleles. A later analysis found that most CMV-associated TCR beta chains appeared HLA-restricted, with HLA associations seemingly driven largely by CMV exposure. Most TCR sequences were observed very rarely across donors, whereas some public TCRs were present in many individuals. A later analysis associated about 17,000 TCR beta sequences with specific HLA alleles at a false discovery rate of 0.05. This cohort had only TCR beta chains sequenced, and the lack of alpha or paired-chain data limited which features could be detected. Because counts were too low, more than 15 rarely observed V segments, including chromosome 9 orphons, were excluded from the earlier analysis of some 590 of the donors. In an earlier analysis of a few hundred of the donors, most TCR beta V segments were observed in productive rearrangements about 87% or about 30% of the time, broadly matching IMGT annotations. The study gave a list of some 150 TCR beta chains associated with cytomegalovirus. A later analysis found that TCR association rates varied across HLA loci, with DRB1 alleles showing the most associated TCRs and HLA-C alleles the fewest. According to a later analysis, parvovirus B19, influenza, CMV and Epstein-Barr virus appeared linked to several top co-occurrence clusters. A later genetic analysis reported fewer N-insertions in productive TCRs among donors in an Asian-associated ancestry cluster than the roughly 700-donor mean. For the cohort, immune exposure information was limited to CMV serostatus. V-gene and J-gene trimming of TCR beta chains was associated with a missense DCLRE1C variant in a later genetic analysis, and the association was replicated in an independent cohort. Because HLA typing was missing for some donors at each locus, association tests included only the typed subset. A further reported finding was that TCR beta sequences accurately predicted the HLA-A and HLA-B alleles for most subjects in the first cohort. The presence/absence analyses assumed that sequencing depth was roughly uniform across donors, and that assumption may not be true. In a later analysis, HLA-associated TCR beta chains showed more clonal expansion and lower generation probabilities than non-associated chains that were equally common. Cytomegalovirus status was reported to be diagnosed by the classifier with high specificity and sensitivity in both the original and validation cohorts. Linkage disequilibrium might explain the correlated functional status among segregating V segments, but an unknown experimental factor could not be excluded.

The sample taken for sequencing was PBMCs. This clonotype was sampled from a man aged 50-59 years in good health and CMV-seropositive.

The CDR3 loop reads CASSTRGYETQYF. The nucleotide sequence reads TGTGCCAGCAGCACCAGGGGGTACGAGACCCAGTACTTC. Recombination joined TRBV7-3 with TRBJ2-5; 7 bases in between match TRBD1. Its CDR3 holds 13 amino acids, cysteine through phenylalanine. Solely the CDR3 DNA is kept, with 39 bases framed from the first base. V and J are trimmed by 5 bases and 5 bases, and the gene matches miss 5 bases of the junction. CDR1 and CDR2 were assigned from the germline V gene as SGHTA and FQGTGA.